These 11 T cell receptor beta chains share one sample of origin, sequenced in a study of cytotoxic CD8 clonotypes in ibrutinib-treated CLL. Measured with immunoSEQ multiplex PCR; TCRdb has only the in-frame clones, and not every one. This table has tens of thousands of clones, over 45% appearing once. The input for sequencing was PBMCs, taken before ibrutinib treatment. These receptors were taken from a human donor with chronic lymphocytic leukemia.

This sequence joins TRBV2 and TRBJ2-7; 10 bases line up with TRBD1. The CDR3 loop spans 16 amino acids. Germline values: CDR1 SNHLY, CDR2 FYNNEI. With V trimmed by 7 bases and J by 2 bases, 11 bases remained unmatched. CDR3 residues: CASISRQGAIAYEQYF. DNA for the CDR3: TGTGCCAGCATTAGCAGACAGGGGGCGATCGCCTACGAGCAGTACTTC.

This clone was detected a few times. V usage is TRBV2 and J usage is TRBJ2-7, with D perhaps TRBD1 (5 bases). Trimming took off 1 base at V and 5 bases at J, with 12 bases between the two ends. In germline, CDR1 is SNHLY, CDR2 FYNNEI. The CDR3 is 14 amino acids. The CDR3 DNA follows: TGTGCCAGCAGTGAAGTTGGGGCAGGGAACGAGCAGTACTTC. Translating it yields CASSEVGAGNEQYF.

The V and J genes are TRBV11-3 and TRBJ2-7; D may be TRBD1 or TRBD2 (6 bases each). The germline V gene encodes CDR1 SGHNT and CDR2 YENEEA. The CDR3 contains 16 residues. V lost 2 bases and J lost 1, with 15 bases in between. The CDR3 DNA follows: TGTGCCAGCAGCTTATACGGGGGCGCGGAGTCCTACGAGCAGTACTTC. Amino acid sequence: CASSLYGGAESYEQYF.

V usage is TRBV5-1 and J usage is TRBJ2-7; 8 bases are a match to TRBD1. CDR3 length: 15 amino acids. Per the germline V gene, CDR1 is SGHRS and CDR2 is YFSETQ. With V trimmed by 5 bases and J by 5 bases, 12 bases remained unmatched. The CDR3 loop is CASRTMDRDFHEQYF. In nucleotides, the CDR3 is TGCGCCAGCAGGACCATGGACAGGGATTTCCACGAGCAGTACTTC.

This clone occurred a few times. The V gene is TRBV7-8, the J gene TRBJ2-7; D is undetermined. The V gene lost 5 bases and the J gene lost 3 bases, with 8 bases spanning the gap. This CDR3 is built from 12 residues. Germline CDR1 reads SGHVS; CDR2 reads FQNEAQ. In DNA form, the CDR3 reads TGTGCCAGCAGCCTCCCCTACTACGAGCAGTACTTC. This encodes CASSLPYYEQYF. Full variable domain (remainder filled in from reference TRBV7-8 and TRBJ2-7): GAGVSQSPRYKVAKRGQDVALRCDPISGHVSLFWYQQALGQGPEFLTYFQNEAQLDKSGLPSDRFFAERPEGSVSTLKIQRTQQEDSAVYLCASSLPYYEQYFGPGTRLTVT.

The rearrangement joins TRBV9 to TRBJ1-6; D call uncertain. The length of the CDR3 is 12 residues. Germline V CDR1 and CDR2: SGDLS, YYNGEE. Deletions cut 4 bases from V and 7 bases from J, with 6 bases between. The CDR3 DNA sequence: TGTGCCAGCAGCAAAGGGAATTCACCCCTCCACTTT. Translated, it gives CASSKGNSPLHF.

The CDR3 DNA sequence: TGCGCCAGCAGCCTAGGACTAGTTCTCCCAGATACGCAGTATTTT. Its translation is CASSLGLVLPDTQYF. The V and J genes are TRBV4-1 and TRBJ2-3, with TRBD2 matching 7 bases. Trimming removed 4 bases from V and 4 bases from J; junction bases left unmatched: 8. The CDR3 totals 15 residues. The germline V gene has CDR1 MGHRA and CDR2 YSYEKL.

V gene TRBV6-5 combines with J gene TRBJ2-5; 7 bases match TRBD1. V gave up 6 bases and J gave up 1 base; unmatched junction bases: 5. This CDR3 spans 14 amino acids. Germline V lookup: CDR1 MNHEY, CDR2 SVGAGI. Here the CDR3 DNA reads TGTGCCAGCAGACCTGACAGGGCCCAAGAGACCCAGTACTTC. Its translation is CASRPDRAQETQYF.

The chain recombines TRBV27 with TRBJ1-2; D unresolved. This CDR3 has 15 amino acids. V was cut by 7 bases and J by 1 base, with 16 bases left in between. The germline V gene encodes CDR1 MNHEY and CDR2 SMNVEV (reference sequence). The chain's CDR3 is CASTPRAASNYGYTF. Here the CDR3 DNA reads TGTGCCAGCACCCCGAGGGCAGCCAGTAACTATGGCTACACCTTC.

CDR3 region: CAISEVGNTEAFF. DNA for the CDR3: TGTGCCATCAGTGAGGTAGGGAACACTGAAGCTTTCTTT. The chain couples TRBV10-3 to TRBJ1-1, with D unresolved. This CDR3 comprises 13 residues. Germline lookup yields CDR1 ENHRY and CDR2 SYGVKD. The V and J ends lost 2 bases and 1 base respectively, with 5 bases between them.

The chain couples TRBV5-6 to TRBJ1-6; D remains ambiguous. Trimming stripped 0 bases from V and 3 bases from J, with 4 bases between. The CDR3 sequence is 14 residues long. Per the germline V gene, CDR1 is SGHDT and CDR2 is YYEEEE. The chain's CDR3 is CASSLDHYNSPLHF. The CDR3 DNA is TGTGCCAGCAGCTTGGATCACTATAATTCACCCCTCCACTTT.